This T cell receptor beta chain emerged from a study of T cell responses to AZD1222 COVID-19 vaccine. Assay: immunoSEQ multiplex PCR; the TCRdb copy retains only in-frame clones and omits some. The sample includes more than 90,000 clones, approximately 89% of them seen just once. This clone has just a few counts. V gave up 2 bases and J gave up 4 bases, with 8 bases separating them. Germline assignment: CDR1 LGHNA and CDR2 YNFKEQ. The CDR3 extends over 13 amino acids. This TCR was sampled from an adult who received the AZD1222 COVID-19 vaccine. This sequence joins TRBV4-2 and TRBJ1-1, with D possibly matching TRBD1 (6 bases). Here the sequenced sample was peripheral blood, taken 28 days after the second AZD1222 dose. The CDR3 nucleotides are TGTGCCAGCAGCCAACAGGGGTTCACTGAAGCTTTCTTT. Translation: CASSQQGFTEAFF.